The T cell receptor (beta chain) described here comes from a study of cytomegalovirus exposure and HLA in healthy donors. As for the study in general: Prior work identified some 120 million unique TCR beta sequences in roughly 190 million T cells. Study-level points and caveats: Later on, a genetic analysis was performed. It linked a missense variant in DCLRE1C with V- and J-gene trimming of TCR beta.

In the PCR, 60 Vbeta and 13 Jbeta primers were used. Some clones are missing from TCRdb's copy, which holds only in-frame ones; the method was immunoSEQ multiplex PCR. Among some 91,000 clones, roughly three quarters were seen once, and the ten largest hold 0.6% to 0.95%. V dropped 4 bases and J dropped 10; count of bases not matched to a gene: 8. Germline V lookup: CDR1 LGHNT, CDR2 FRNRAP. CDR3 length equals 13 residues. About this clone: As yet, its antigen is unknown.

The specimen sequenced was PBMCs. The clonotype was recovered from a woman in her sixties in good health and CMV-seronegative. This sequence joins TRBV12-5 and TRBJ1-2, with 8 bases matching TRBD1. CDR3 bases: TGTGCTAGTGGTTCCTCGGACAGGGCCGACTACACCTTC. It codes for CASGSSDRADYTF.